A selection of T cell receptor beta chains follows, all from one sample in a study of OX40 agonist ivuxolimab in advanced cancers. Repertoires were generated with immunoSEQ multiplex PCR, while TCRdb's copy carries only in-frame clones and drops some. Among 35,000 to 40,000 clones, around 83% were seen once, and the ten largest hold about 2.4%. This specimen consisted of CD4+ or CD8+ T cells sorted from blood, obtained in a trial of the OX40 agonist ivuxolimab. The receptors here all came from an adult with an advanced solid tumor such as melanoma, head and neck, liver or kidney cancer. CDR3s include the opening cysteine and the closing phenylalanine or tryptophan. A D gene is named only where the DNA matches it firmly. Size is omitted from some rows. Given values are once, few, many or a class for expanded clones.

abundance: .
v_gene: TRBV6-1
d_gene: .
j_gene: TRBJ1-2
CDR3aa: CASSPRTANYGYTF
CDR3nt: TGTGCCAGCAGTCCGAGGACAGCTAACTATGGCTACACCTTC

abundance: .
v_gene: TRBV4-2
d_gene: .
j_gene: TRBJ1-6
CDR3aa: CASSQVWQGSSPLHF
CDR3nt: TGTGCCAGCAGCCAAGTATGGCAGGGGAGTTCACCCCTCCACTTT

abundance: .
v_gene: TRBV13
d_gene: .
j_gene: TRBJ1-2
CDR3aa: CASSFGGAPGYTF
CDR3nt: TGTGCCAGCAGCTTCGGGGGGGCGCCGGGCTACACCTTC

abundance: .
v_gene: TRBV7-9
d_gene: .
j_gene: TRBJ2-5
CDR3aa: CASSLGLGGTEYQETQYF
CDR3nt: TGTGCCAGCAGCTTGGGGCTTGGGGGAACAGAGTACCAAGAGACCCAGTACTTC

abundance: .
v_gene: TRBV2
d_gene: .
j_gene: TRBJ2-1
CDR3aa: CASSEGAPRDEQFF
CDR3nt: TGTGCCAGCAGTGAAGGGGCTCCCCGCGATGAGCAGTTCTTC

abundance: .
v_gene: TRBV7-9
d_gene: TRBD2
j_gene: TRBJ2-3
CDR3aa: CASSLSAGGDTQYF
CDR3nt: TGTGCCAGCAGCTTATCAGCGGGGGGTGATACGCAGTATTTT

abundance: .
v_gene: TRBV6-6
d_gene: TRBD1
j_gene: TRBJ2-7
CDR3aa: CASSYSGQGTSYEQYF
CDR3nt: TGTGCCAGCAGTTACTCCGGACAGGGAACCTCCTACGAGCAGTACTTC

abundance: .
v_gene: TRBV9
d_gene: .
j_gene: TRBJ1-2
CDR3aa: CASSGTQGMRGYTF
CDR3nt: TGTGCCAGCAGCGGCACACAGGGTATGCGTGGCTACACCTTC

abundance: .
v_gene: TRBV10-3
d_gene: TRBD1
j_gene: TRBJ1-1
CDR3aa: CAISVRQGTEAFF
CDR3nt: TGTGCCATCAGTGTCCGACAGGGCACTGAAGCTTTCTTT

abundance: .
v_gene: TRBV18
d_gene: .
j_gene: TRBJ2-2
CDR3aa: CASSPDGGELFF
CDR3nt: TGTGCCAGCTCACCAGATGGCGGGGAGCTGTTTTTT

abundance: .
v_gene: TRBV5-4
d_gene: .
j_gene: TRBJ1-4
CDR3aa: CASSPDGATNEKLFF
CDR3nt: TGTGCCAGCAGCCCTGACGGGGCAACTAATGAAAAACTGTTTTTT

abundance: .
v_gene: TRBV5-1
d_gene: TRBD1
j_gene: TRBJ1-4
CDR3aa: CASSSEGARTNEKLFF
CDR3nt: TGCGCCAGCAGCTCCGAGGGGGCTAGGACTAATGAAAAACTGTTTTTT

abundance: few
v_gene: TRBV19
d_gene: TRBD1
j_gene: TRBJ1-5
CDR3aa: CASKAGTGNQPQHF
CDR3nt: TGTGCCAGTAAGGCGGGGACAGGCAACCAGCCCCAGCATTTT

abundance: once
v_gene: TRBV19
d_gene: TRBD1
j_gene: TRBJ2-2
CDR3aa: CASSIFVGQGFNTGELFF
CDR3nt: TGTGCCAGTAGTATTTTTGTGGGACAGGGTTTCAACACCGGGGAGCTGTTTTTT

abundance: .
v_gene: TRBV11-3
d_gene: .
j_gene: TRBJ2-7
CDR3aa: CASSLFWDILSYEQYF
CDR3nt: TGTGCCAGCAGCTTATTCTGGGACATTCTCTCCTACGAGCAGTACTTC

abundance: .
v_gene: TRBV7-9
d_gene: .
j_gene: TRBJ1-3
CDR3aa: CATNSGGGGYTIYF
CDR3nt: TGTGCCACCAACAGCGGAGGGGGAGGGTACACCATATATTTT

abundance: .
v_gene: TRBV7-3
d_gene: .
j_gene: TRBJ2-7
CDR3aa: CASSLATGSYEQYF
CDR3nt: TGTGCCAGCAGCTTAGCCACGGGGTCCTACGAGCAGTACTTC

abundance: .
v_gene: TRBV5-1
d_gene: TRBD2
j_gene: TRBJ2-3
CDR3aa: CASSPYLSGGSTDTQYF
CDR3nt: TGCGCCAGCAGCCCTTACCTTAGCGGGGGGAGCACAGATACGCAGTATTTT

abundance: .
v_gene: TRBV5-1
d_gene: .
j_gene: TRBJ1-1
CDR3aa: CASSLGSAGAFF
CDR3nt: TGCGCCAGCAGCTTGGGATCGGCCGGGGCTTTCTTT

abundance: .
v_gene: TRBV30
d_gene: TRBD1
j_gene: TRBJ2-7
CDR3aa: CAWSLKGTGGSYEQYF
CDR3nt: TGTGCCTGGAGTCTCAAGGGGACAGGGGGAAGCTACGAGCAGTACTTC

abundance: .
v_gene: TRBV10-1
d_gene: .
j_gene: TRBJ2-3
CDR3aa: CASSDRHRAGTDTQYF
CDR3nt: TGCGCCAGCAGTGACCGACACAGGGCTGGCACAGATACGCAGTATTTT

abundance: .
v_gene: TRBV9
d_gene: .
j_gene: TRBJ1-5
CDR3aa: CASSVGVGHRNQPQHF
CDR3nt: TGTGCCAGCAGCGTAGGGGTAGGCCATCGCAATCAGCCCCAGCATTTT

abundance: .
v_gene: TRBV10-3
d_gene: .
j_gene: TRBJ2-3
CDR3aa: CAISEQDTQYF
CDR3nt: TGTGCCATCAGTGAGCAGGATACGCAGTATTTT

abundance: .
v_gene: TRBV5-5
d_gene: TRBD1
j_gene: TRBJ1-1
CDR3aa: CASSLQGANTEAFF
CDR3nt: TGTGCCAGCAGCTTACAGGGGGCGAACACTGAAGCTTTCTTT

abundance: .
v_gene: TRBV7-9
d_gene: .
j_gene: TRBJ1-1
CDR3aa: CASSPSQGINTEAFF
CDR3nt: TGTGCCAGCAGCCCCTCGCAGGGGATAAACACTGAAGCTTTCTTT

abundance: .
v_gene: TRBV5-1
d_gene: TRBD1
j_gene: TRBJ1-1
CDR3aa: CASSRQGVVERSTEAFF
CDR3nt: TGCGCCAGCAGCAGGCAGGGGGTCGTTGAAAGGTCGACTGAAGCTTTCTTT

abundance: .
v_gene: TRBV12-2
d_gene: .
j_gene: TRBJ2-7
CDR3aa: CASRFNYEQYF
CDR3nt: TGTGCAAGTCGCTTTAACTACGAGCAGTACTTC

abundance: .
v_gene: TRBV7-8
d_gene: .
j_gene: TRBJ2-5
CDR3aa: CASSPGTFQETQYF
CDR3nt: TGTGCCAGCAGCCCAGGTACTTTTCAAGAGACCCAGTACTTC

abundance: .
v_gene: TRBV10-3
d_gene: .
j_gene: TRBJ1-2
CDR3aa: CAIGEGYGYTF
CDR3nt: TGTGCCATCGGCGAGGGTTATGGCTACACCTTC

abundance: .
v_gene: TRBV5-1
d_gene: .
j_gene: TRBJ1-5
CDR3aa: CASSLDSNSNQPQHF
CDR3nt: TGCGCCAGCAGCTTAGACTCCAATAGCAATCAGCCCCAGCATTTT

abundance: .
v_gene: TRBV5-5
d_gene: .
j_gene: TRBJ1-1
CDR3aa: CASRGATRNTEAFF
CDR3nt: TGTGCCAGCAGGGGGGCCACACGGAACACTGAAGCTTTCTTT

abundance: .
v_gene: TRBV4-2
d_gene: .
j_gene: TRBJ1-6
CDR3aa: CASIRDLSYNSPLHF
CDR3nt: TGTGCCAGCATCCGGGATCTCTCCTATAATTCACCCCTCCACTTT

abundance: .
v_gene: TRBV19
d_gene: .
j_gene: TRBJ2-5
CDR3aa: CASSIDNQETQYF
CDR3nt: TGTGCCAGTAGTATAGATAACCAAGAGACCCAGTACTTC

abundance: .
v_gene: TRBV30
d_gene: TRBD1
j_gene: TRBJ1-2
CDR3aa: CAWSVGQGPRDGYTF
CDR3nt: TGTGCCTGGAGTGTCGGACAGGGGCCCAGAGATGGCTACACCTTC

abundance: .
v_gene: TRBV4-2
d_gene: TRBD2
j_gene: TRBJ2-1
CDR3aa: CASSQGGASGGVNEQFF
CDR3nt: TGTGCCAGCAGCCAAGGAGGCGCTAGCGGGGGGGTAAATGAGCAGTTCTTC

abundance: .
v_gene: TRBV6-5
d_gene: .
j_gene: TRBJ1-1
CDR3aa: CASKRAMNTEAFF
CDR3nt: TGTGCCAGCAAAAGGGCCATGAACACTGAAGCTTTCTTT

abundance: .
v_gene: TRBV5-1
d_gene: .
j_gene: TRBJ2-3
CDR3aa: CASSPERVTDTQYF
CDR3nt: TGCGCCAGCAGCCCGGAAAGGGTCACAGATACGCAGTATTTT

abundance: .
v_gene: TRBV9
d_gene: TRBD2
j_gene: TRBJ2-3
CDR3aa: CASSPRGGGGATDTQYF
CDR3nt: TGTGCCAGCAGCCCCCGGGGGGGAGGGGGGGCCACAGATACGCAGTATTTT

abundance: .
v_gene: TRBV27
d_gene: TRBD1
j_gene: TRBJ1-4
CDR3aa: CASSSTGGAFGKLFF
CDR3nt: TGTGCCAGCAGTTCCACAGGGGGCGCATTTGGAAAACTGTTTTTT

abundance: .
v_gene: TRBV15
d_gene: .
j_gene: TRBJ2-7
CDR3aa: CATSRAGSVHEQYF
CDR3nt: TGTGCCACCAGCAGAGCAGGGTCGGTCCACGAGCAGTACTTC

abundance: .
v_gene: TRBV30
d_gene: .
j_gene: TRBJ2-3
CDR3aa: CACRGSTDTQYF
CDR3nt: TGTGCCTGCCGAGGAAGCACAGATACGCAGTATTTT

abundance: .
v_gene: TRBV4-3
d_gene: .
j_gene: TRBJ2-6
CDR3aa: CASSQDTRGAGANVLTF
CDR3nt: TGCGCCAGCAGCCAAGATACTAGGGGCGCGGGGGCCAACGTCCTGACTTTC

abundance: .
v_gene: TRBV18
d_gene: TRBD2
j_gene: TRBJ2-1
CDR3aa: CASSPGAGGSYNEQFF
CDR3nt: TGTGCCAGCTCCCCGGGTGCGGGGGGCTCCTACAATGAGCAGTTCTTC

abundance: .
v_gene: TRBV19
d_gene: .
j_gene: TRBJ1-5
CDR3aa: CASSMGTGSWNQPQHF
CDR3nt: TGTGCCAGTAGTATGGGTACAGGGAGTTGGAATCAGCCCCAGCATTTT